This TCR beta chain was captured by sequencing in a study of beta chain features in type 1 diabetes. Study-wide points: A moderate, significant TCRB CDR3 shortening appeared in type 1 diabetes across four CD4+ subsets. Type 1 diabetes patients had fewer VDJ junction insertions and more deletions.

Points on this clone: What it recognizes is unknown.

All of the isolated RNA was reverse transcribed, so expressed TCRB transcripts were sequenced. For naive, central memory and regulatory T cell samples, reads averaged around 3.6 million. The repertoire was sequenced with immunoSEQ multiplex PCR; TCRdb's copy has only in-frame clones and lacks some. The sample consists of 30,000 or so clones, around three fifths of them appearing once. V lost 3 bases and J lost 3; bases outside the gene matches: 4. This CDR3 spans 14 amino acids. Germline values: CDR1 LGHNA, CDR2 YNFKEQ. The sequence was obtained from a woman in her 30s with type 1 diabetes. Sequences were obtained from Tregs from blood. The chain carries TRBV4-2 and TRBJ1-1; the match to TRBD1 covers 7 bases. CDR3 loop: CASSQGDRDTEAFF. DNA of the CDR3: TGTGCCAGCAGCCAGGGTGACAGGGACACTGAAGCTTTCTTT.